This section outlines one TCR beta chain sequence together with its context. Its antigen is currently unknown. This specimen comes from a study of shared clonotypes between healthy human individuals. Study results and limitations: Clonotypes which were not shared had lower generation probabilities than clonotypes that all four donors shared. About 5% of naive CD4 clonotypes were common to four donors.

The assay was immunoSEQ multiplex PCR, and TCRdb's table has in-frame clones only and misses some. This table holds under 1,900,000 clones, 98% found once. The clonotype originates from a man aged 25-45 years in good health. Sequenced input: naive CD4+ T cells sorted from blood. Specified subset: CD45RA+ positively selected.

CDR3 loop: CASSPGRFVHEQYF. The CDR3 DNA is TGTGCCAGCAGCCCTGGACGGTTTGTCCACGAGCAGTACTTC. The chain joins TRBV5-5 to TRBJ2-7; D remains unclear. Trimming stripped 4 bases from V and 5 bases from J, with 16 bases between. CDR3 length equals 14 residues. Per the germline V gene, CDR1 is SGHKS and CDR2 is YYEKEE (reference sequence).